This passage covers 31 T cell receptor beta chains from one sample sequenced in a study of graft-versus-host responses after intestinal transplantation. Clones were read by immunoSEQ multiplex PCR, and TCRdb kept only the in-frame ones, dropping some. The sample comprises 29,000 or so clones, 70% to 90% of which are singletons, and roughly 11% rests with the top ten. The sequencing here drew on PBMCs, taken around 430 days after intestinal transplantation. These receptors all come from a human patient who received an intestinal transplant, so some T cells may come from the graft donor.

The chain links TRBV6-6 to TRBJ2-7, with D maybe TRBD2 (6 bases). CDR1 MNHNY and CDR2 SVGAGI come from the germline V gene (reference sequence). V lost 6 bases, J lost 2 bases, and 14 bases lay in between. This CDR3 has 14 residues. CDR3 sequence (DNA): TGTGCCAGCAGCCCCGGGACTTTCCCCTACGAGCAGTACTTC. As protein: CASSPGTFPYEQYF.

The chain has TRBV19 and TRBJ2-7; D may be TRBD2 (6 bases). This CDR3 contains 19 residues. Germline lookup yields CDR1 LNHDA and CDR2 SQIVND (reference sequence). Trimming removed 1 base at V and 2 bases at J, with 24 bases between. Here the CDR3 reads CASSIGPSGSAKTTYEQYF. The CDR3 bases are TGTGCCAGTAGTATAGGACCGAGCGGGTCTGCCAAAACAACCTACGAGCAGTACTTC.

The rearrangement links TRBV27 to TRBJ2-1; TRBD2 aligns across 8 bases. Germline V gene lookup returns CDR1 MNHEY and CDR2 SMNVEV (reference sequence). Germline trimming cut 1 base from V and 10 bases from J; bases unmatched to any gene: 12. This CDR3 comprises 16 residues. DNA for the CDR3: TGTGCCAGCAGTTTATTATGGCGGGAGGAGGGAGGCGAGCAGTTCTTC. Translating gives CASSLLWREEGGEQFF.

V usage is TRBV25-1 and J usage is TRBJ1-2, with TRBD1 identical over 8 bases. V lost 5 bases and J lost 5; bases outside the gene matches: 4. Germline CDR1 and CDR2: MGHDK and SYGVNS. The length of the CDR3 is 13 residues. The CDR3 here is CASSYGQGYGYTF. Here the CDR3 DNA reads TGTGCCAGCAGTTATGGACAGGGTTATGGCTACACCTTC.

This chain links TRBV5-4 with TRBJ1-2; D is ambiguous. The length of the CDR3 is 14 residues. Germline lookup yields CDR1 SGHNT and CDR2 YYREEE (reference sequence). Trimming stripped 1 base from V and 8 bases from J, with 15 bases between. The CDR3 region is CASSLHRRAMGYTF. The CDR3 coding sequence is TGTGCCAGCAGCTTGCACAGAAGGGCAATGGGCTACACCTTC.

The genes are TRBV6-5 and TRBJ1-2; D possibly corresponds to TRBD1 (6 bases). Germline V gene data show CDR1 as MNHEY and CDR2 as SVGAGI. Between the trimmed V and J ends, which lost 6 bases and 4 bases, there was a span of 6 bases. CDR3 length: 11 amino acids. The CDR3 reads CASRQGYGYTF. Here the CDR3 DNA reads TGTGCCAGCAGACAGGGCTATGGCTACACCTTC.

This clone was seen a single time. The J gene is TRBJ2-1, the V gene TRBV19, with 10 bases identical to TRBD2. V lost 1 base and J lost 6; bases outside the gene matches: 6. The CDR3 spans 16 residues. From germline, CDR1 is LNHDA and CDR2 SQIVND (reference sequence). CDR3 protein: CASSIAGSGRFNEQFF. Written as DNA, the CDR3 is TGTGCCAGTAGTATAGCAGGTAGCGGGAGGTTCAATGAGCAGTTCTTC.

This chain links TRBV6-4 with TRBJ2-4; D is unclear. V gave up 6 bases and J gave up 5 bases, with 14 bases separating them. The CDR3 runs to 14 residues. Germline V gene sequence: CDR1 MRHNA, CDR2 SNTAGT. The CDR3 spells CASRSRKVENIQYF. Here the CDR3 DNA reads TGTGCCAGCAGGAGTAGGAAGGTCGAAAACATTCAGTACTTC.

This chain links TRBV5-1 with TRBJ2-5; D perhaps matches TRBD2 (5 bases). CDR1 is SGHRS, CDR2 YFSETQ, per germline. CDR3 size: 14 residues. Trimming took 1 base from V and 4 from J, leaving 11 bases between them. CDR3 sequence reads: CASSLIVGGETQYF. DNA of the CDR3: TGCGCCAGCAGCTTGATTGTAGGAGGAGAGACCCAGTACTTC. The whole variable domain, remainder taken from reference TRBV5-1 and TRBJ2-5, is KAGVTQTPRYLIKTRGQQVTLSCSPISGHRSVSWYQQTPGQGLQFLFEYFSETQRNKGNFPGRFSGRQFSNSRSEMNVSTLELGDSALYLCASSLIVGGETQYFGPGTRLLVL.

This chain joins TRBV6-1 and TRBJ1-2, with D tentatively TRBD1 (5 bases). CDR1 and CDR2 (germline): MNHNS, SASEGT. The CDR3 has 13 amino acids. The ends were cut back, 1 base at V and 7 bases at J, with 10 bases in the middle. The CDR3 loop reads CASSEEGLSGYTF. DNA of the CDR3: TGTGCCAGCAGTGAAGAGGGGCTATCTGGCTACACCTTC.

The chain is built from TRBV6-5 and TRBJ2-7; D gene uncertain. Trimming removed 0 bases at V and 3 bases at J, with 6 bases between. Germline lookup yields CDR1 MNHEY and CDR2 SVGAGI. CDR3 length: 13 amino acids. CDR3 sequence (DNA): TGTGCCAGCAGTTACTCCGAGAGCTACGAGCAGTACTTC. It is translated as CASSYSESYEQYF.

V is TRBV30 and J is TRBJ1-1; D is uncertain. With 4 bases removed from V and 8 bases from J, the gap between germline ends came to 14 bases. Per germline, CDR1 GTSNPN and CDR2 SVGIG (reference sequence). The CDR3 extends over 12 amino acids. The CDR3 sequence: CAWNGVSSEAFF. The DNA of the CDR3 is TGTGCCTGGAATGGGGTCAGCTCCGAAGCTTTCTTT.

This chain links TRBV30 with TRBJ2-7, with 10 bases matching TRBD2. The CDR3 extends over 15 amino acids. After removal of 0 bases from V and 4 bases from J, the junction contained 6 bases not matched to a gene. The germline gives CDR1 GTSNPN, CDR2 SVGIG (reference sequence). The CDR3 reads CAWSVRSSGSYEQYF. The CDR3 DNA reads TGTGCCTGGAGTGTACGGTCTAGCGGGAGTTACGAGCAGTACTTC.

This clone was detected only once. The V gene is TRBV5-4, the J gene TRBJ2-5; 8 positions match TRBD1. Matching the DNA end better, TRBJ2-7 makes the J call doubtful. Germline CDR1 is SGHNT and CDR2 is YYREEE (reference sequence). The CDR3 is made up of 14 amino acids. CDR3 region: CASSLGQGPYEQYF. CDR3 nucleotide sequence: TGTGCCAGCAGCCTTGGACAGGGCCCCTACGAGCAGTACTTC.

The rearrangement uses TRBV7-2 and TRBJ2-1, with TRBD1 as a possible D gene (6 bases). This CDR3 spans 14 amino acids. Germline V gene data show CDR1 as SGHTA and CDR2 as FQGNSA. V lost 2 bases and J 1 base, leaving 6 bases between the germline ends. Here the CDR3 reads CASSLQGSYNEQFF. The DNA of the CDR3 is TGTGCCAGCAGCTTACAGGGGTCCTACAATGAGCAGTTCTTC. The full variable domain, in which reference TRBV7-2 and TRBJ2-1 provide the parts outside the CDR3, is GAGVSQSPSNKVTEKGKDVELRCDPISGHTALYWYRQSLGQGLEFLIYFQGNSAPDKSGLPSDRFSAERTGGSVSTLTIQRTQQEDSAVYLCASSLQGSYNEQFFGPGTRLTVL.

The V and J genes are TRBV6-4 and TRBJ2-3; possibly TRBD2 for D (5 bases). Trimming removed 4 bases from V and 0 bases from J, with 8 bases in between. CDR3 length: 14 residues. Germline CDR1 MRHNA, CDR2 SNTAGT. The CDR3, as DNA: TGTGCCAGCAGTGGACGGACTAGCACAGATACGCAGTATTTT. This sequence encodes CASSGRTSTDTQYF.

In its sample, this clone was seen once. The gene calls are TRBV19 and TRBJ2-2; 9 nucleotides line up with TRBD2. The CDR3 consists of 16 residues. Germline loops: CDR1 LNHDA, CDR2 SQIVND (reference sequence). With V trimmed by 4 bases and J by 7 bases, 10 bases remained unmatched. In DNA form, the CDR3 reads TGTGCCAGTAGTACTCTAGCGGGGAACTCCGGCGGGGAGCTGTTTTTT. This gives the protein CASSTLAGNSGGELFF.

V gene TRBV10-3 combines with J gene TRBJ1-6, with D tentatively TRBD1 (6 bases). V lost 0 bases to trimming and J lost 4 bases, with 10 bases between them. The CDR3 is made up of 16 amino acids. Germline V gene sequence: CDR1 ENHRY, CDR2 SYGVKD. DNA for the CDR3: TGTGCCATCAGTGAGTCGGGGGGCACGTATAATTCACCCCTCCACTTT. It translates to CAISESGGTYNSPLHF.

The chain recombines TRBV12-5 with TRBJ1-2; D is uncertain. Trimming took off 1 base at V and 5 bases at J, with 8 bases between the two ends. The CDR3 is made up of 13 amino acids. CDR1 and CDR2 from the germline V gene are LGHNT and FRNRAP. CDR3 DNA sequence: TGTGCTAGTGGTTTGGACGGGTTTTATGGCTACACCTTC. Protein sequence: CASGLDGFYGYTF.

The chain links TRBV11-2 to TRBJ2-3; the D gene could be TRBD1 or TRBD2 (5 bases each). The CDR3 extends over 15 amino acids. Germline V CDR1 and CDR2: SGHAT, FQNNGV. Trimming removed 0 bases from V and 9 bases from J, with 16 bases in between. The CDR3 spells CASSLEGIRGDTQYF. DNA for the CDR3: TGTGCCAGCAGCTTAGAGGGGATTCGAGGGGACACGCAGTATTTT.

V gene TRBV28 combines with J gene TRBJ2-5, with TRBD1 matching 7 bases. Looked up from germline, CDR1 is MDHEN and CDR2 is SYDVKM. The junction had 10 bases not matched to a gene; V was cut back by 5 bases and J by 7 bases. The CDR3 is made up of 14 amino acids. The CDR3 spells CASSQKNRGGTQYF. The CDR3 nucleotides read TGTGCCAGCAGTCAGAAAAACAGGGGTGGGACCCAGTACTTC.

In this sample, this clone turned up a few times. This chain uses TRBV7-9 with TRBJ1-3; unclear D gene. CDR1 SEHNR and CDR2 FQNEAQ come from the germline V gene (reference sequence). The CDR3 consists of 12 residues. V lost 3 bases and J lost 4, with 4 bases in between. This chain's CDR3 is CASSFPGNTIYF. CDR3 DNA sequence: TGTGCCAGCAGCTTCCCCGGAAACACCATATATTTT.

V and J are TRBV19 and TRBJ2-5, with TRBD1 identical over 8 bases. The trim removed 1 base at V and 5 bases at J, leaving 9 bases unmatched. The CDR3 covers 16 residues. CDR1 and CDR2 (germline): LNHDA, SQIVND (reference sequence). The chain's CDR3 is CASSIGQGKAGETQYF. The CDR3, as DNA: TGTGCCAGTAGTATAGGACAGGGGAAAGCAGGGGAGACCCAGTACTTC.

Here the CDR3 DNA reads TGTGCCAGCAGCCGTACCGGGACCAGCAATCAGCCCCAGCATTTT. This translates into CASSRTGTSNQPQHF. The chain is built from TRBV28 and TRBJ1-5; D perhaps matches TRBD1 (5 bases). The CDR3 has 15 residues. Germline CDR1 and CDR2: MDHEN and SYDVKM. The V end lost 6 bases, the J end lost 1 base, and 13 bases lay between the germline ends.

The chain uses TRBV11-2 and TRBJ2-3; 8 nucleotides line up with TRBD2. Trimming cost V 5 bases and J 1 base; bases outside gene matches: 2. CDR3 size: 14 residues. Germline V lookup: CDR1 SGHAT, CDR2 FQNNGV. The CDR3 DNA sequence: TGTGCCAGCAGCGTCGGGGGGGGCACAGATACGCAGTATTTT. Its translation is CASSVGGGTDTQYF.

Worth noting for this clone: One junction end does not reproduce the germline sequence, and a read error may be involved. V and J are TRBV30 and TRBJ1-2, with D possibly matching TRBD1 (5 bases). CDR1 is GTSNPN, CDR2 SVGIG, per germline (reference sequence). CDR3 length equals 13 residues. CDR3 residues: CAWTDTANYGCTF. DNA for the CDR3: TGTGCCTGGACGGACACCGCTAACTATGGCTGCACCTTC.

The chain combines TRBV20-1 with TRBJ1-2, with D hard to call. Trimming left V 0 bases short and J 6 bases short, with 5 bases between. This CDR3 has 11 amino acids. Germline assignment: CDR1 DFQATT and CDR2 SNEGSKA (reference sequence). CDR3 in amino acids: CSAREKNGYTF. The DNA of the CDR3 is TGCAGTGCTAGAGAGAAAAATGGCTACACCTTC.

Regarding this clone: This specimen includes other DNA sequences encoding the same CDR3. The chain carries TRBV18 and TRBJ1-1, with D uncertain. V gave up 3 bases and J gave up 0 bases, with 5 bases separating them. The CDR3 is 13 residues long. The germline CDR1 and CDR2 sequences are KGHSH and LQKENI. The CDR3 region has the DNA TGTGCCAGCTCACCCGGCCTGAACACTGAAGCTTTCTTT. This sequence encodes CASSPGLNTEAFF.

The CDR3 is CASGNTGGTEAFF. The CDR3, as DNA: TGTGCCAGCGGAAACACAGGGGGCACTGAAGCTTTCTTT. V is TRBV28 and J is TRBJ1-1, with 8 bases that match TRBD1. V lost 8 bases to trimming and J lost 4 bases; unmatched junction nucleotides: 6. Germline values: CDR1 MDHEN, CDR2 SYDVKM. CDR3 size: 13 residues.

The gene calls are TRBV7-9 and TRBJ2-1; TRBD1 matches at 8 bases. V dropped 4 bases and J dropped 4; count of bases not matched to a gene: 9. Germline V gene lookup returns CDR1 SEHNR and CDR2 FQNEAQ (reference sequence). The CDR3 totals 16 residues. CDR3 sequence (DNA): TGTGCCAGCAGCTACCGACCGGGACAGGATTACAATGAGCAGTTCTTC. Translating it yields CASSYRPGQDYNEQFF.

The chain carries TRBV7-2 and TRBJ2-7; D remains ambiguous. Germline V CDR1 and CDR2: SGHTA, FQGNSA. This CDR3 is built from 11 residues. The V and J ends lost 10 bases and 4 bases respectively, with 11 bases between them. CDR3 loop: CATELGYEQYF. The CDR3 DNA is TGTGCCACCGAGTTAGGTTACGAGCAGTACTTC.